This TCR beta chain stems from a study of shared clonotypes between healthy human individuals. Running of the assay took place at deep level. Generated by immunoSEQ multiplex PCR, the TCRdb table keeps only in-frame clones and is missing some. The table lists 1,400,000 or so clones, approximately 98.5% of them singletons. The specimen sequenced was naive CD4+ T cells sorted from blood. Subset denoted: CD45RA+ positively selected. This receptor was obtained from a man aged 25-45 years in good health.

The CDR3 region has the DNA TGTGCCAGCAGTAACCTCCGAGTCGGTGAGCAGTTCTTC. As protein: CASSNLRVGEQFF. The chain joins TRBV28 to TRBJ2-1; D is ambiguous. CDR3 length equals 13 residues. Trimming took 5 bases from V and 9 from J, leaving 14 bases between them. CDR1 is MDHEN, CDR2 SYDVKM, per germline.